Shown below are 27 T cell receptor beta chains from a single sample sequenced in a study of blood T cell repertoires in COVID-19. The repertoire was sequenced with immunoSEQ multiplex PCR; TCRdb's copy has only in-frame clones and lacks some. The data show about 150,000 clones, with about 77% seen just once and about 4% held by the top ten. The material sequenced was peripheral blood. These receptors all stem from a man aged 55-75 years with acute or convalescent COVID-19.

This sequence joins TRBV6-5 and TRBJ2-1; 7 nucleotides line up with TRBD2. Germline values: CDR1 MNHEY, CDR2 SVGAGI. The junction had 7 bases not matched to a gene; V was cut back by 0 bases and J by 8 bases. This CDR3 has 15 amino acids. The CDR3: CASSYSIGRPHEQFF. CDR3 sequence (DNA): TGTGCCAGCAGTTACTCGATCGGGAGGCCCCATGAGCAGTTCTTC.

This clone was observed once. This rearrangement joins TRBV10-3 to TRBJ1-2; D might be TRBD1 (6 bases). The germline CDR1 and CDR2 sequences are ENHRY and SYGVKD. The CDR3 runs 14 residues. Between the trimmed V and J ends, which lost 10 bases and 8 bases, there was a span of 23 bases. CDR3 nucleotides: TGTGCCACCAATTCTTATCGGGCAGGGGAAGGCTACACCTTC. Amino acids: CATNSYRAGEGYTF.

This chain links TRBV5-1 with TRBJ2-1; D uncertain. Trimming shortened V by 4 bases and J by 15 bases, and 20 bases separated the two germline ends. The CDR3 totals 13 residues. Looked up from germline, CDR1 is SGHRS and CDR2 is YFSETQ. The CDR3, as DNA: TGCGCCAGCAGCCCGGATACCCAGGAAAGGCCGTTCTTC. The encoded protein is CASSPDTQERPFF. The complete variable domain, with remaining parts taken from reference TRBV5-1 and TRBJ2-1, reads KAGVTQTPRYLIKTRGQQVTLSCSPISGHRSVSWYQQTPGQGLQFLFEYFSETQRNKGNFPGRFSGRQFSNSRSEMNVSTLELGDSALYLCASSPDTQERPFFGPGTRLTVL.

The chain joins TRBV11-3 to TRBJ2-2; 10 nucleotides align to TRBD2. The CDR3 runs to 18 residues. V was clipped by 0 bases and J by 5 bases; unmatched bases: 9. Germline V CDR1 and CDR2: SGHNT, YENEEA. The CDR3 nucleotides are TGTGCCAGCAGCTTAGATGCGTCAGCGGGAGGGGCGACCGGGGAGCTGTTTTTT. Translated: CASSLDASAGGATGELFF.

V usage is TRBV9 and J usage is TRBJ2-2; D perhaps matches TRBD2 (6 bases). The CDR3 totals 15 residues. Trimming left V 4 bases short and J 4 bases short, with 14 bases between. CDR1 and CDR2 from the germline V gene are SGDLS and YYNGEE. The CDR3: CASSTQPGSTGELFF. The CDR3 bases are TGTGCCAGCAGCACCCAGCCCGGGAGCACCGGGGAGCTGTTTTTT.

The V gene is TRBV7-3, the J gene TRBJ2-1; weak D call: TRBD2 (6 bases). The CDR3 is 16 residues long. V was shortened by 2 bases and J by 7 bases, with 18 bases between the two germline ends. CDR1 SGHTA and CDR2 FQGTGA come from the germline V gene. The CDR3 spells CASSLGPAAAGNEQFF. The CDR3 bases are TGTGCCAGCAGCTTAGGTCCGGCGGCGGCGGGGAATGAGCAGTTCTTC.

V and J are TRBV2 and TRBJ1-5; 7 bases align to TRBD1. The germline gives CDR1 SNHLY, CDR2 FYNNEI. The length of the CDR3 is 14 residues. Trimming cost V 6 bases and J 4 bases; bases outside gene matches: 6. The CDR3 is CASSEDRSNQPQHF. DNA for the CDR3: TGTGCCAGCAGCGAGGACAGGTCAAATCAGCCCCAGCATTTT.

The genes are TRBV6-5 and TRBJ1-2; D ambiguous. The CDR3 totals 13 residues. The V and J ends lost 7 bases and 4 bases respectively, with 13 bases between them. CDR1 MNHEY and CDR2 SVGAGI come from the germline V gene. The CDR3 here is CASTGRDGYGYTF. The CDR3 DNA reads as TGTGCCAGCACTGGGAGGGATGGCTATGGCTACACCTTC.

The V gene is TRBV6-1, the J gene TRBJ2-1; D is possibly TRBD2 (7 bases). The CDR3 runs to 16 residues. V lost 1 base to trimming and J lost 7 bases, with 17 bases between them. Per the germline V gene, CDR1 is MNHNS and CDR2 is SASEGT. CDR3 protein: CASSEVGGAVGNEQFF. Here the CDR3 DNA reads TGTGCCAGCAGTGAAGTTGGGGGGGCGGTCGGGAATGAGCAGTTCTTC.

This rearrangement joins TRBV5-1 to TRBJ2-1, with D perhaps matching TRBD1 (5 bases). Deletions cut 4 bases from V and 6 bases from J, with 11 bases between. The CDR3 is made up of 13 amino acids. CDR1 SGHRS and CDR2 YFSETQ come from the germline V gene. The CDR3 loop reads CASSRLGLNEQFF. CDR3 DNA: TGCGCCAGCAGCCGGCTGGGGCTCAATGAGCAGTTCTTC.

The V call is TRBV12-2, the J call TRBJ2-7; TRBD2 was called by the table and not checked on the DNA. TRBV12-2 is a documented pseudogene. The CDR3 loop spans 14 amino acids. The CDR3 DNA sequence: TGTGCAAGTCGCTTAGGACTTCTCTCCTACGAGCAGTACTTC. Protein product: CASRLGLLSYEQYF.

V and J are TRBV7-8 and TRBJ2-1; 14 bases are a match to TRBD2. Germline V gene sequence: CDR1 SGHVS, CDR2 FQNEAQ. V lost 4 bases and J lost 5; bases outside the gene matches: 1. The CDR3 totals 15 residues. The CDR3 region is CASSWTSGRNNEQFF. The DNA of the CDR3 is TGTGCCAGCAGCTGGACTAGCGGGAGGAACAATGAGCAGTTCTTC.

A few counts support this clone. The chain recombines TRBV9 with TRBJ1-1; D not certain. This CDR3 contains 14 residues. The germline CDR1 and CDR2 sequences are SGDLS and YYNGEE. Trimming stripped 0 bases from V and 3 bases from J, with 9 bases between. The CDR3 loop is CASSVGSSDTEAFF. The CDR3 coding sequence is TGTGCCAGCAGCGTAGGTAGTTCCGACACTGAAGCTTTCTTT.

CDR3 loop: CASSFNREINQPQHF. CDR3 DNA sequence: TGTGCCAGCAGTTTTAACAGGGAGATCAATCAGCCCCAGCATTTT. The chain joins TRBV28 to TRBJ1-5, with D possibly being TRBD1 (6 bases). Between the trimmed V and J ends, which lost 3 bases and 3 bases, there was a span of 12 bases. Germline assignment: CDR1 MDHEN and CDR2 SYDVKM. The CDR3 has 15 residues.

V and J are TRBV7-9 and TRBJ2-7, with 8 bases aligning to TRBD1. Unmatched junction bases numbered 14, after V lost 5 bases and J lost 2 bases. CDR1 and CDR2 (germline): SEHNR, FQNEAQ (reference sequence). The CDR3 is made up of 17 amino acids. The CDR3 nucleotides are TGTGCCAGCAGCCCCTCCCTGCCTGGGACAGGCACCTACGAGCAGTACTTC. Protein product: CASSPSLPGTGTYEQYF.

The genes are TRBV2 and TRBJ1-2; D is perhaps TRBD1 (5 bases). V lost 5 bases and J lost 4, with 11 bases in between. Germline values: CDR1 SNHLY, CDR2 FYNNEI. The CDR3 consists of 13 residues. CDR3 in DNA: TGTGCCAGCAGTAAGGTGGACACCTATGGCTACACCTTC. Amino acid sequence: CASSKVDTYGYTF.

The CDR3 region has the DNA TGTGCCAGCAACACTCGGTCGGGGAAGAGCTACGAGCAGTACTTC. Translation gives CASNTRSGKSYEQYF. The chain joins TRBV28 to TRBJ2-7; a possible D gene is TRBD2 (5 bases). This CDR3 is 15 amino acids long. With 7 bases removed from V and 3 bases from J, the gap between germline ends came to 19 bases. Germline CDR1 MDHEN, CDR2 SYDVKM.

CDR3 DNA: TGTGCCAGTAGTCCCCGGACAGGGAAGTACGCAGATACGCAGTATTTT. Translated, it gives CASSPRTGKYADTQYF. The chain employs TRBV19 and TRBJ2-3, with 8 bases fitting TRBD1. The length of the CDR3 is 16 residues. Germline V gene lookup returns CDR1 LNHDA and CDR2 SQIVND (reference sequence). The J segment lost 4 bases and the V segment lost 5 bases, leaving 11 bases of the junction unmatched.

CDR3 sequence: CASSPGTSGSEQYF. CDR3 nucleotide sequence: TGTGCCAGCAGCCCCGGGACTAGCGGGAGCGAGCAGTACTTC. The chain is built from TRBV11-2 and TRBJ2-7, with TRBD2 identical over 14 bases. V lost 5 bases, J lost 6 bases, and 3 bases stayed unmatched. Germline V gene lookup returns CDR1 SGHAT and CDR2 FQNNGV. The CDR3 spans 14 residues.

The rearrangement links TRBV5-1 to TRBJ2-7; 8 positions agree with TRBD2. The CDR3 has 15 amino acids. From germline, CDR1 is SGHRS and CDR2 YFSETQ. The J segment lost 1 base and the V segment lost 4 bases, leaving 7 bases of the junction unmatched. The CDR3 loop is CASSARGGASYEQYF. The DNA of the CDR3 is TGCGCCAGCAGCGCACGGGGGGGCGCATCCTACGAGCAGTACTTC.

The chain combines TRBV5-4 with TRBJ2-7; 11 positions match TRBD2. The CDR3 runs 16 residues. The germline V gene encodes CDR1 SGHNT and CDR2 YYREEE (reference sequence). The V and J ends lost 4 bases and 3 bases, in that order; junction bases with no gene match: 9. CDR3 region: CASSKLSGRERYEQYF. CDR3 bases: TGTGCCAGCAGCAAGCTTAGCGGGAGGGAACGCTACGAGCAGTACTTC. Full variable domain (outside the CDR3, taken from reference TRBV5-4 and TRBJ2-7): ETGVTQSPTHLIKTRGQQVTLRCSSQSGHNTVSWYQQALGQGPQFIFQYYREEENGRGNFPPRFSGLQFPNYSSELNVNALELDDSALYLCASSKLSGRERYEQYFGPGTRLTVT.

This rearrangement joins TRBV7-6 to TRBJ2-7; D perhaps matches TRBD2 (6 bases). This CDR3 is 14 amino acids long. Trimming took 1 base from V and 5 from J, leaving 12 bases between them. Germline lookup yields CDR1 SGHVS and CDR2 FNYEAQ. Here the CDR3 reads CASSLVGGMDEQYF. The CDR3 nucleotides read TGTGCCAGCAGCTTAGTCGGCGGGATGGACGAGCAGTACTTC.

The chain employs TRBV6-4 and TRBJ2-3; tentatively, D is TRBD2 (6 bases). The V gene's germline CDR1 is MRHNA and CDR2 SNTAGT. The ends were cut back, 2 bases at V and 4 bases at J, with 7 bases in the middle. This CDR3 is 13 amino acids long. This CDR3 is CASSDTGADTQYF. Written as DNA, the CDR3 is TGTGCCAGCAGTGACACGGGGGCAGATACGCAGTATTTT.

V usage is TRBV19 and J usage is TRBJ2-7; 8 bases fit TRBD1. This CDR3 region has 18 residues. The V segment lost 0 bases and the J segment 3 bases; nucleotides outside the gene matches: 13. Per germline, CDR1 LNHDA and CDR2 SQIVND (reference sequence). In nucleotides, the CDR3 is TGTGCCAGTAGTATAGAAGGACAGGGACAGGCGACAGTCTACGAGCAGTACTTC. Translation gives CASSIEGQGQATVYEQYF.

This chain connects TRBV2 to TRBJ2-2; the D gene is possibly TRBD1 (5 bases). With 4 bases removed from V and 4 bases from J, the gap between germline ends came to 10 bases. This CDR3 region has 14 residues. Germline V gene sequence: CDR1 SNHLY, CDR2 FYNNEI. This CDR3 reads CASSVGQGTGELFF. The CDR3 DNA reads as TGTGCCAGCAGTGTGGGGCAGGGCACCGGGGAGCTGTTTTTT.

The rearrangement links TRBV7-9 to TRBJ2-7; 16 nucleotides match TRBD2. Per germline, CDR1 SEHNR and CDR2 FQNEAQ (reference sequence). Unmatched junction bases numbered 12, after V lost 5 bases and J lost 2 bases. This CDR3 comprises 19 residues. CDR3 sequence: CASSRQPGLAGGIPYEQYF. The CDR3 DNA reads as TGTGCCAGCAGCCGTCAACCGGGACTAGCGGGAGGGATTCCCTACGAGCAGTACTTC.

The CDR3 bases are TGTGCCAGCTCAACAATAGCGGGAGCGAACACCGGGGAGCTGTTTTTT. Amino acid sequence: CASSTIAGANTGELFF. The V gene is TRBV18, the J gene TRBJ2-2, with 9 bases aligning to TRBD2. In germline, CDR1 is KGHSH, CDR2 LQKENI. CDR3 size: 16 residues. After removal of 5 bases from V and 0 bases from J, the junction contained 4 bases not matched to a gene. Based on the CDR3 plus reference TRBV18 and TRBJ2-2, the full variable domain is NAGVMQNPRHLVRRRGQEARLRCSPMKGHSHVYWYRQLPEEGLKFMVYLQKENIIDESGMPKERFSAEFPKEGPSILRIQQVVRGDSAAYFCASSTIAGANTGELFFGEGSRLTVL.